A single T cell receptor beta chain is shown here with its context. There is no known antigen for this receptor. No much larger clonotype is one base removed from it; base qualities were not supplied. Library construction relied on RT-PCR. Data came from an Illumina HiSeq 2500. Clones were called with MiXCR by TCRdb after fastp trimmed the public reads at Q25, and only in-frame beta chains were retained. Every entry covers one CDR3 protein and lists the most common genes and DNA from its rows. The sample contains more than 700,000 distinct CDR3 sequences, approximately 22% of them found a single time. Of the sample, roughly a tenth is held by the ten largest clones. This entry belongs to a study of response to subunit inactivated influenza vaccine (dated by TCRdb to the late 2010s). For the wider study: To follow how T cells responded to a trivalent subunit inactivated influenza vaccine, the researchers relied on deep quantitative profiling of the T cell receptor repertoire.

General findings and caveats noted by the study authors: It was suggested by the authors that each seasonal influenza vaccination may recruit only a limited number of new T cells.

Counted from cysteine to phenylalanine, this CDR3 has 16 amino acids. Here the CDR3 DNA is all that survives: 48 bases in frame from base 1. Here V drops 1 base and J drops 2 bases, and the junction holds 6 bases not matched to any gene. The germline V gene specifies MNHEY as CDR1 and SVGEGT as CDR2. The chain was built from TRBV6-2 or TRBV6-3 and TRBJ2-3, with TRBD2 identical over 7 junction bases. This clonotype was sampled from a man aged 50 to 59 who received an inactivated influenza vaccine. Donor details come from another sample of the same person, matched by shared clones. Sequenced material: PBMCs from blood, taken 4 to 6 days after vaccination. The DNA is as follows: TGTGCCAGCAGTTACTGGCGGGAGACCATCACAGATACGCAGTATTTT. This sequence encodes CASSYWRETITDTQYF.